The rows below give T cell receptor beta chains drawn from one sample of a study of blood T cell repertoires in COVID-19. Sequencing was performed with immunoSEQ multiplex PCR; in TCRdb, only in-frame clones are kept and a portion is missing. The sample shows about 70,000 clones, approximately 90% of them seen only once. Input material: peripheral blood. These receptors all stem from a human donor in a cohort sampled during active COVID-19. The CDR3 runs from the conserved cysteine through the conserved F or W. Each record gives: V gene, D gene, clone size, J gene, CDR3 protein, CDR3 DNA. A D gene is named only where the DNA matches it firmly. Size is omitted from some rows. Given values are once, few, many or a class for expanded clones.

>TRBV30|TRBD1|.|TRBJ1-3
CAWDAGTGTSLSGNTIYF
TGTGCCTGGGATGCCGGGACAGGGACTTCTCTCTCTGGAAACACCATATATTTT
>TRBV7-2|.|.|TRBJ2-1
CASSGQGYEQFF
TGTGCCAGCAGCGGGCAGGGCTATGAGCAGTTCTTC
>TRBV29-1|TRBD2|.|TRBJ2-5
CSVAGLGGGLWGETQYF
TGCAGCGTTGCGGGGCTGGGGGGAGGGCTCTGGGGAGAGACCCAGTACTTC
>TRBV24-1|.|.|TRBJ2-3
CATSDTGTGTDTQYF
TGTGCCACCAGTGATACCGGGACTGGCACAGATACGCAGTATTTT
>TRBV3-1/TRBV3-2|.|.|TRBJ2-5
CASSQDPTGLETQYF
TGTGCCAGCAGCCAAGACCCTACAGGGTTAGAGACCCAGTACTTC
>TRBV29-1|TRBD1|.|TRBJ2-5
CSVGDRSETQYF
TGCAGCGTTGGGGACAGGTCGGAGACCCAGTACTTC
>TRBV5-1|TRBD1|.|TRBJ2-1
CASSLVSTGGYNEQFF
TGCGCCAGCAGCTTGGTTTCTACAGGGGGATACAATGAGCAGTTCTTC
>TRBV7-9|.|.|TRBJ2-2
CASSKGVNGELFF
TGTGCCAGCAGTAAAGGGGTGAACGGGGAGCTGTTTTTT
>TRBV5-4|TRBD1|.|TRBJ2-7
CASYTGTGAYEQYF
TGTGCCAGCTACACCGGGACAGGGGCCTACGAGCAGTACTTC
>TRBV27|.|few|TRBJ2-2
CASSPLGDYTGELFF
TGTGCCAGCAGTCCGCTGGGGGACTACACCGGGGAGCTGTTTTTT
>TRBV7-2|TRBD2|.|TRBJ2-3
CASSSPGLVVADTQYF
TGTGCCAGCAGCTCCCCCGGACTAGTCGTGGCAGATACGCAGTATTTT
>TRBV2|TRBD1|.|TRBJ2-5
CASSKQGVETQYF
TGTGCCAGCAGTAAGCAGGGGGTGGAGACCCAGTACTTC
>TRBV7-9|TRBD1|.|TRBJ1-4
CASSFGGGRGNEKLFF
TGTGCCAGCAGCTTTGGAGGGGGCAGGGGGAATGAAAAACTGTTTTTT
>TRBV9|.|.|TRBJ2-2
CASSVDPRRNTGELFF
TGTGCCAGCAGCGTAGACCCAAGGAGGAACACCGGGGAGCTGTTTTTT
>TRBV5-1|.|.|TRBJ1-1
CASSPFTGLNTEAFF
TGCGCCAGCAGCCCCTTTACAGGGCTGAACACTGAAGCTTTCTTT
>TRBV4-1|TRBD2|once|TRBJ2-1
CASSRLAGSYNEQFF
TGCGCCAGCTCTCGACTAGCAGGGTCCTACAATGAGCAGTTCTTC
>TRBV19|.|.|TRBJ2-2
CASSILRSNTGELFF
TGTGCCAGTAGTATCCTACGGTCGAACACCGGGGAGCTGTTTTTT
>TRBV7-2|.|.|TRBJ1-3
CASSLWAGLGNTIYF
TGTGCCAGCAGCTTATGGGCAGGTCTCGGAAACACCATATATTTT
>TRBV28|TRBD1|.|TRBJ1-3
CASSIPGQGVAGNTIYF
TGTGCCAGCAGTATACCGGGACAGGGGGTGGCTGGAAACACCATATATTTT
>TRBV12-5|.|once|TRBJ2-2
CASGLPNAGPNTGELFF
TGTGCTAGTGGTTTGCCGAACGCAGGGCCGAACACCGGGGAGCTGTTTTTT
>TRBV6-6|.|.|TRBJ1-1
CASTRGNTEAFF
TGTGCCAGCACCAGGGGTAACACTGAAGCTTTCTTT
>TRBV10-1|TRBD2|.|TRBJ2-1
CASSDRGSGRAWDEQFF
TGCGCCAGCAGTGACCGGGGTAGCGGGAGGGCCTGGGATGAGCAGTTCTTC
>TRBV29-1|TRBD2|.|TRBJ2-1
CSVVMRLAGYNEQFF
TGCAGCGTTGTCATGAGACTAGCGGGATACAATGAGCAGTTCTTC
>TRBV28|.|.|TRBJ1-6
CASSMEGRSYNSPLHF
TGTGCCAGCAGCATGGAGGGGAGATCCTATAATTCACCCCTCCACTTT
>TRBV12-3/TRBV12-4|TRBD2|.|TRBJ2-1
CASSLEREEEFF
TGTGCCAGCAGTTTAGAGCGGGAGGAAGAGTTCTTC
>TRBV2|TRBD2|.|TRBJ2-2
CASNKAGNTGELFF
TGTGCCAGCAACAAAGCGGGAAACACCGGGGAGCTGTTTTTT
>TRBV5-6|TRBD1|.|TRBJ2-3
CASSFGDRGRGDTQYF
TGTGCCAGCAGCTTCGGGGACAGGGGGCGAGGAGATACGCAGTATTTT
>TRBV9|TRBD1|.|TRBJ2-2
CASSAPDRKDTGELFF
TGTGCCAGCAGCGCCCCGGACAGGAAGGACACCGGGGAGCTGTTTTTT
>TRBV11-3|.|once|TRBJ2-1
CASKPGGDEQFF
TGTGCCAGCAAACCCGGAGGCGATGAGCAGTTCTTC
>TRBV4-1|TRBD1|.|TRBJ2-7
CASSWESGGGSYEQYF
TGCGCCAGCAGCTGGGAGTCAGGGGGTGGCTCCTACGAGCAGTACTTC
>TRBV19|TRBD2|.|TRBJ2-7
CASSIGSGATYEQYF
TGTGCCAGTAGTATAGGGAGCGGGGCCACCTACGAGCAGTACTTC
>TRBV12-3/TRBV12-4|.|.|TRBJ2-1
CASSLGGDEQFF
TGTGCCAGCAGTTTAGGGGGGGATGAGCAGTTCTTC
>TRBV21-1|.|.|TRBJ2-3
CASSNVTDPSRASGAPSTDTQYF
TGTGCCAGCAGCAATGTAACGGACCCCTCGAGGGCTAGCGGAGCGCCTAGCACAGATACGCAGTATTTT
>TRBV15|TRBD2|.|TRBJ2-1
CATSREGALAGANEQFF
TGTGCCACCAGCAGAGAAGGGGCACTAGCGGGAGCAAATGAGCAGTTCTTC
>TRBV28|.|.|TRBJ1-5
CASSLSRNNQPQHF
TGTGCCAGCAGTTTAAGCAGGAACAATCAGCCCCAGCATTTT
>TRBV11-3|.|.|TRBJ2-3
CASSGAPTDTQYF
TGTGCCAGCAGTGGGGCCCCCACAGATACGCAGTATTTT
>TRBV18|TRBD2|.|TRBJ2-1
CASSPRPLAVNNEQFF
TGTGCCAGCTCACCACGTCCACTAGCGGTTAACAATGAGCAGTTCTTC
>TRBV7-2|.|.|TRBJ1-1
CASSPDGGNTEAFF
TGTGCCAGCAGCCCCGACGGGGGGAACACTGAAGCTTTCTTT
>TRBV6-6|.|.|TRBJ2-5
CASTSGYQETQYF
TGTGCCAGCACCTCAGGGTACCAAGAGACCCAGTACTTC
>TRBV12-5|.|.|TRBJ2-5
CASGLASAETQYF
TGTGCTAGTGGTTTGGCTAGCGCCGAGACCCAGTACTTC
>TRBV6-6|.|.|TRBJ1-5
CASSPSQGGNQPQHF
TGTGCCAGCAGTCCATCCCAGGGAGGGAATCAGCCCCAGCATTTT
>TRBV2|.|.|TRBJ2-3
CASSSNTQYF
TGTGCCAGCAGTTCAAATACGCAGTATTTT
>TRBV11-3|TRBD2|.|TRBJ2-1
CASSPLGLAGTSYNEQFF
TGTGCCAGCAGCCCCCTGGGACTAGCGGGAACCTCCTACAATGAGCAGTTCTTC
>TRBV19|TRBD2|once|TRBJ2-6
CASSGRAPHGANVLTF
TGTGCCAGTAGCGGGAGGGCCCCTCACGGGGCCAACGTCCTGACTTTC
>TRBV5-6|.|.|TRBJ2-7
CASSLGTVPGKYF
TGTGCCAGCAGCTTGGGGACAGTCCCCGGGAAGTACTTC
>TRBV29-1|TRBD2|.|TRBJ2-1
CSVGKRLAGGNEQFF
TGCAGCGTTGGGAAACGACTAGCGGGAGGCAATGAGCAGTTCTTC
>TRBV6-5|.|few|TRBJ1-5
CASSPYSNQPQHF
TGTGCCAGCAGCCCCTATAGCAATCAGCCCCAGCATTTT
>TRBV6-1|.|.|TRBJ2-1
CASSENQGGRNEQFF
TGTGCCAGCAGTGAAAATCAAGGAGGGCGGAATGAGCAGTTCTTC